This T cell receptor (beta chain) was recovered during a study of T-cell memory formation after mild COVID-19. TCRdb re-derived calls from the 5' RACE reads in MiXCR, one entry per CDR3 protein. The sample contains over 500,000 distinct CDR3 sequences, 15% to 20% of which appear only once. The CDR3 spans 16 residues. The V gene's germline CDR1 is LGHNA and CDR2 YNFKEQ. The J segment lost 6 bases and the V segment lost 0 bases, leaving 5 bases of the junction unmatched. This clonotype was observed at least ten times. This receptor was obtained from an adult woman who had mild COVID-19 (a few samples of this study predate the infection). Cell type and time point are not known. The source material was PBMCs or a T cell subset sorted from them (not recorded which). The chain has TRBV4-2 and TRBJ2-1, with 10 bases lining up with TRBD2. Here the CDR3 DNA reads TGTGCCAGCAGCCAAGATATAACTAGCGGGGCCAATGAGCAGTTCTTC. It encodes CASSQDITSGANEQFF.